This T cell receptor beta chain stems from a study of blood T cell repertoires in COVID-19. In germline, CDR1 is GTSNPN, CDR2 SVGIG (reference sequence). Unmatched junction bases numbered 7, after V lost 3 bases and J lost 7 bases. The CDR3 consists of 15 residues. In the original workflow: Reference gene primer amplification gave estimated nucleated cell counts. Profiling relied on immunoSEQ multiplex PCR, and the TCRdb table lists in-frame clones only, not all of them. That table supplies the V and J calls and clone size; D and trimming were determined from the DNA. The sample consists of approximately 210,000 clones, approximately 80% of them appearing once.

This chain uses TRBV30 with TRBJ1-6, with 9 bases matching TRBD1. The receptor's source is a man aged 55 to 70 with COVID-19, enrolled during active disease. Input material: peripheral blood. The CDR3 DNA follows: TGTGCCTGGAGGAGGACGGGGACAGGGAATTCACCCCTCCACTTT. Its protein product is CAWRRTGTGNSPLHF.